This T cell receptor beta chain was sequenced for a study of control samples from healthy donors and cancer patients. Germline V gives CDR1 SGHRS, CDR2 YFSETQ. The CDR3 extends over 13 amino acids. Trimming cost V 4 bases and J 5 bases, with 12 bases left between them. Data came from immunoSEQ multiplex PCR; TCRdb stores just in-frame clones and leaves some out. This sample has more than 100,000 clones; around 90% occur once, and the top ten carry around 8.9%. What was sequenced was blood. The V call is TRBV5-1, the J call TRBJ1-1, with D unclear. This TCR derives from a young man in good health. CDR3 region: CASSPDGVTEAFF. In DNA form, the CDR3 reads TGCGCCAGCAGCCCTGACGGTGTAACTGAAGCTTTCTTT.